This T cell receptor beta chain stems from a study of blood T cell repertoires in COVID-19. Sequenced by immunoSEQ multiplex PCR; TCRdb stores in-frame clones only, minus some. The sample yields about 200,000 clones, approximately 78% seen once. This clone was counted a few times. J was trimmed by 9 bases and V by 3 bases; bases with no gene match: 7. Germline V gene data show CDR1 as MDHEN and CDR2 as SYDVKM. The CDR3 length is 14 residues. The sequenced sample was peripheral blood. V gene TRBV28 combines with J gene TRBJ1-1; TRBD1 agrees at 10 bases. This sequence originates from an older woman with COVID-19, enrolled during active disease. DNA for the CDR3: TGTGCCAGCAGTTTTAGTTGGGACAGGGGAAAAGCTTTCTTT. Encoded protein: CASSFSWDRGKAFF.